Below, 11 T cell receptor beta chains from the same sample are listed, as sequenced in a study of blood T cell repertoires in COVID-19. The data were produced by immunoSEQ multiplex PCR, yet TCRdb's version contains in-frame clones alone and is incomplete. The table lists about 320,000 clones, 88% of them singletons, with 1.5% to 2% in the top ten. The sequenced material came from peripheral blood. These receptors were taken from a woman aged 25 to 39 with COVID-19, enrolled during active disease.

The gene calls are TRBV28 and TRBJ2-1, with D tentatively TRBD2 (6 bases). The CDR3 consists of 15 residues. CDR1 is MDHEN, CDR2 SYDVKM, per germline. Trimming removed 1 base from V and 2 bases from J, with 9 bases in between. CDR3 region: CASSLLGLTYNEQFF. DNA of the CDR3: TGTGCCAGCAGTTTATTGGGACTCACCTACAATGAGCAGTTCTTC.

The chain links TRBV12-3 or TRBV12-4 to TRBJ2-3; no clear D. Trimming removed 7 bases at V and 6 bases at J, with 14 bases between. The CDR3 runs 13 residues. The DNA of the CDR3 is TGTGCCAGCAAGTTCGGGTCCCGCGATACGCAGTATTTT. It is translated as CASKFGSRDTQYF.

The chain joins TRBV11-2 to TRBJ2-1; D might be TRBD1 (5 bases). Germline V gene data show CDR1 as SGHAT and CDR2 as FQNNGV. The CDR3 runs to 13 residues. The ends were cut back, 3 bases at V and 6 bases at J, with 9 bases in the middle. CDR3 in DNA: TGTGCCAGCAGCTTTCGACAGAGCAATGAGCAGTTCTTC. This sequence encodes CASSFRQSNEQFF.

The V call is TRBV6-5, the J call TRBJ1-4; 8 nucleotides line up with TRBD1. The V segment lost 4 bases and the J segment 6 bases; nucleotides outside the gene matches: 4. Germline CDR1 reads MNHEY; CDR2 reads SVGAGI. The CDR3 is made up of 14 amino acids. CDR3 sequence: CASSSGGLDEKLFF. CDR3 nucleotides: TGTGCCAGCAGTTCAGGGGGCTTAGATGAAAAACTGTTTTTT.

V usage is TRBV9 and J usage is TRBJ2-1, with D possibly matching TRBD2 (6 bases). This CDR3 region has 17 residues. Germline V gives CDR1 SGDLS, CDR2 YYNGEE. Deletions cut 0 bases from V and 0 bases from J, with 13 bases between. The CDR3, as DNA: TGTGCCAGCAGCGTAGGGGGACTCCAACTCTCCTACAATGAGCAGTTCTTC. This encodes CASSVGGLQLSYNEQFF.

This chain uses TRBV9 with TRBJ2-1; TRBD2 is a possible D gene (7 bases). The CDR3 contains 18 residues. V shed 0 bases and J shed 6 bases, with 22 bases lying between them. Germline loops: CDR1 SGDLS, CDR2 YYNGEE. CDR3: CASSVVDVGGGPLNEQFF. The CDR3 DNA reads as TGTGCCAGCAGCGTAGTTGACGTTGGCGGGGGCCCCCTCAATGAGCAGTTCTTC.

The chain uses TRBV2 and TRBJ1-2; the D gene is possibly TRBD1 (6 bases). The germline V gene encodes CDR1 SNHLY and CDR2 FYNNEI. Trimming left V 6 bases short and J 4 bases short, with 15 bases between. The CDR3 consists of 14 residues. CDR3 region: CASSEQGLTYGYTF. The CDR3, as DNA: TGTGCCAGCAGCGAACAGGGATTGACCTATGGCTACACCTTC.

V gene TRBV6-5 combines with J gene TRBJ1-5, with 7 bases identical to TRBD1. Per the germline V gene, CDR1 is MNHEY and CDR2 is SVGAGI. J gave up 8 bases and V 5 bases, and 12 bases lay outside the gene matches. This CDR3 region has 15 residues. The CDR3 region is CASSLRQGDLEPQHF. The CDR3 DNA is TGTGCCAGCAGTCTCCGACAGGGCGATCTGGAGCCCCAGCATTTT.

The chain carries TRBV27 and TRBJ2-2; weak D call: TRBD2 (5 bases). Deletions cut 5 bases from V and 5 bases from J, with 6 bases between. The CDR3 extends over 12 amino acids. Germline assignment: CDR1 MNHEY and CDR2 SMNVEV (reference sequence). The CDR3 spells CASSGGTGELFF. CDR3 nucleotide sequence: TGTGCCAGCAGTGGAGGAACCGGGGAGCTGTTTTTT.

The V gene is TRBV18, the J gene TRBJ2-1, with D perhaps matching TRBD1 (5 bases). The CDR3 covers 14 residues. The germline gives CDR1 KGHSH, CDR2 LQKENI. V lost 5 bases to trimming and J lost 5 bases, with 13 bases between them. CDR3: CASSSITGDNEQFF. As DNA, the CDR3 is TGTGCCAGCTCATCCATCACAGGAGACAATGAGCAGTTCTTC.

This chain links TRBV7-2 with TRBJ1-2, with 8 bases that match TRBD1. Trimming cost V 1 base and J 2 bases; bases outside gene matches: 9. This CDR3 is built from 17 residues. Germline assignment: CDR1 SGHTA and CDR2 FQGNSA. Written as DNA, the CDR3 is TGTGCCAGCAGCTTAGATCGCAGGGGGCCGGGGAACTATGGCTACACCTTC. Residues: CASSLDRRGPGNYGYTF.